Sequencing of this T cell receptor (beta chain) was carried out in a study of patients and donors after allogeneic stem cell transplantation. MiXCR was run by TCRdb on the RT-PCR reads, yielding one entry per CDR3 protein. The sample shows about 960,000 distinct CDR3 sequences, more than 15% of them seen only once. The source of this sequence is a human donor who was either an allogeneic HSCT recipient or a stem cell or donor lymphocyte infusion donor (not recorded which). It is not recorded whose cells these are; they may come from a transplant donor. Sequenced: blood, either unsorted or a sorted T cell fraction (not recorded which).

DNA for the CDR3: TGCGCCAGCAGCCGAGGGACAGGTGGGGCGAACGAGCAGTACTTC. This codes for CASSRGTGGANEQYF. This chain links TRBV5-1 with TRBJ2-7; TRBD1 matches at 8 bases. With V trimmed by 4 bases and J by 5 bases, 11 bases remained unmatched. CDR3 length: 15 residues. Germline V gene data show CDR1 as SGHRS and CDR2 as YFSETQ.